Sequencing of this T cell receptor (beta chain) was carried out in a study of T cells after yellow fever vaccination. Study summary: For low cell numbers, libraries were made with SMART-Seq v4 Ultra Low Input.

Template switching with 5'RACE generated the TCR cDNA and added a universal primer site and UMIs. TCRdb redid the calling of the 5' RACE reads with MiXCR, one entry per CDR3 protein. Of more than 250,000 distinct CDR3 sequences in the sample, around 6.8% are singletons; the top ten hold roughly a sixth. This clonotype was seen a handful of times. The antigen is undetermined. Germline V lookup: CDR1 KGHSH, CDR2 LQKENI. CDR3 size: 17 residues. V was shortened by 3 bases and J by 1 base, with 18 bases between the two germline ends. Points from the study as a whole: A faster peak, day 5 versus 15, was reached by the weaker secondary response.

The receptor was isolated from a man in his late teens or twenties who received the YFV17D yellow fever vaccine. Material: PBMCs, obtained more than 40 days after the first yellow fever vaccination. The chain couples TRBV18 to TRBJ1-1, with D perhaps TRBD1 (5 bases). The chain's CDR3 is CASSPPGLKFGNTEAFF. The DNA for the CDR3 is TGTGCCAGCTCACCTCCGGGGCTGAAATTCGGGAACACTGAAGCTTTCTTT.